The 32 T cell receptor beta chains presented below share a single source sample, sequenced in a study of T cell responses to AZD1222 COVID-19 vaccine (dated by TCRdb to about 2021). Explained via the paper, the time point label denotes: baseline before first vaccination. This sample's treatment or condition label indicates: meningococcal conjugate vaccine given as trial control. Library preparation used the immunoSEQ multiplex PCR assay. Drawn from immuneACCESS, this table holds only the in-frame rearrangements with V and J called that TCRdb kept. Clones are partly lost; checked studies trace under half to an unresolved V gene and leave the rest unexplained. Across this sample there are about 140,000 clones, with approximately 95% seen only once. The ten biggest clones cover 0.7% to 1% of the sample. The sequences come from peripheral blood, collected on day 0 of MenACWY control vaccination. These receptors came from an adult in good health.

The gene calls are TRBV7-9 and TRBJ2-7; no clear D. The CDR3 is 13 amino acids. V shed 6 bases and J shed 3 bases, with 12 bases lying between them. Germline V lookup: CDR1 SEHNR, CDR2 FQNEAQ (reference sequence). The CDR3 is CASSSPGNYEQYF. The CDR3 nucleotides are TGTGCCAGCAGTTCCCCAGGAAACTACGAGCAGTACTTC.

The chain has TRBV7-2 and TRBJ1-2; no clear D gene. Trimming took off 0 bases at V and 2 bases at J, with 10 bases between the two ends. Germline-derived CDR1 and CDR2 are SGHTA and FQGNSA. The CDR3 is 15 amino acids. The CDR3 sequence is CASSLARQLNYGYTF. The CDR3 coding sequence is TGTGCCAGCAGCTTAGCGCGGCAGCTGAACTATGGCTACACCTTC.

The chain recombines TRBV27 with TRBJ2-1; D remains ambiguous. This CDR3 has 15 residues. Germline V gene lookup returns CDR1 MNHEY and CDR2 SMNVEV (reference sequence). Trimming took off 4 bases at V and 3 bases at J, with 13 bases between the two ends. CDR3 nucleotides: TGTGCCAGCAGTTCAACCGGGCCCAGCTACAATGAGCAGTTCTTC. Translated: CASSSTGPSYNEQFF.

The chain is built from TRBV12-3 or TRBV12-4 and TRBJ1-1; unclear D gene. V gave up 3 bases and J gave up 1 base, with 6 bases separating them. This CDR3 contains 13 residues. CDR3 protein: CASSFAKNTEAFF. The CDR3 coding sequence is TGTGCCAGCAGTTTCGCCAAGAACACTGAAGCTTTCTTT.

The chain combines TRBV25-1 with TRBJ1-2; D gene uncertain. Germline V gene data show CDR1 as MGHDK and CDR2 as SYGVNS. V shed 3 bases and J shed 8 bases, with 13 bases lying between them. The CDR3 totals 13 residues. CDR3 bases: TGTGCCAGCAGTGAGGTGACGGGATTAGGCTACACCTTC. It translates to CASSEVTGLGYTF.

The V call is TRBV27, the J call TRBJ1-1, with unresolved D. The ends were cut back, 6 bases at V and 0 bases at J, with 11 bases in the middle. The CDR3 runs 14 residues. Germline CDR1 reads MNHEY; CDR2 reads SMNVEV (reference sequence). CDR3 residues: CASSTSGVNTEAFF. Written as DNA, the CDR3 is TGTGCCAGCAGCACCTCGGGCGTGAACACTGAAGCTTTCTTT.

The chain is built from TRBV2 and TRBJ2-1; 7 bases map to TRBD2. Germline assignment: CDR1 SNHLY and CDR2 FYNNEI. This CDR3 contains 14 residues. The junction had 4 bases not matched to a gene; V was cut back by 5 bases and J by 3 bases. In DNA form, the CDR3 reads TGTGCCAGCAGTTCCCGGACTAGCTACAATGAGCAGTTCTTC. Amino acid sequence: CASSSRTSYNEQFF.

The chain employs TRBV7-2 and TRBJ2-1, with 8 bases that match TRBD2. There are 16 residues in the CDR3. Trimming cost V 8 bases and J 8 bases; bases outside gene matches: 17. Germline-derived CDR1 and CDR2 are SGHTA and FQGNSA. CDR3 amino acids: CASAGRAGATGHEQFF. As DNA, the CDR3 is TGTGCCAGCGCAGGGCGAGCGGGGGCCACAGGTCATGAGCAGTTCTTC.

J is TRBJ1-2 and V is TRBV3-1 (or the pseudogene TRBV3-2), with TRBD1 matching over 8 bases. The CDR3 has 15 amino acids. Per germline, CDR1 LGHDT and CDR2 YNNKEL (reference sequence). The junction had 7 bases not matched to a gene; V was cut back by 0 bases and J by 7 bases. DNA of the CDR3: TGTGCCAGCAGCCAAGATCACGGACAGGGCTCTGGCTACACCTTC. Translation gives CASSQDHGQGSGYTF.

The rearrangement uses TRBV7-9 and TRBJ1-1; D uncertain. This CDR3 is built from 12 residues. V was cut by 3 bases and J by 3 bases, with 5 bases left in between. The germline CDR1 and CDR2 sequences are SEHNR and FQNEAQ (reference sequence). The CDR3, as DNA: TGTGCCAGCAGCTTTATTCACACTGAAGCTTTCTTT. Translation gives CASSFIHTEAFF.

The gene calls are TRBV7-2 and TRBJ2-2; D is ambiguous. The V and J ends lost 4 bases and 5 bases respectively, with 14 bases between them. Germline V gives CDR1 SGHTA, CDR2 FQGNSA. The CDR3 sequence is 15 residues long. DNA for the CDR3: TGTGCCAGCAGCTCCAGCCAAACTACTACCGGGGAGCTGTTTTTT. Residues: CASSSSQTTTGELFF.

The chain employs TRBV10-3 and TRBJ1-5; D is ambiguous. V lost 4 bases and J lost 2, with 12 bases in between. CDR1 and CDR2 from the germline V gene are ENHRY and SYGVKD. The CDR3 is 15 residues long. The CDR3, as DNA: TGTGCCATCAGTGGTAGGGTTGAGGGCAATCAGCCCCAGCATTTT. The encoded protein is CAISGRVEGNQPQHF.

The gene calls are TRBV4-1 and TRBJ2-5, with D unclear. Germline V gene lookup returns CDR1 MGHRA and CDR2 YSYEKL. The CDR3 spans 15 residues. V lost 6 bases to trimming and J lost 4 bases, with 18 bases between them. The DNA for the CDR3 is TGCGCCAGCAGTAGACCCCCCGGGTCTCCAGAGACCCAGTACTTC. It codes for CASSRPPGSPETQYF.

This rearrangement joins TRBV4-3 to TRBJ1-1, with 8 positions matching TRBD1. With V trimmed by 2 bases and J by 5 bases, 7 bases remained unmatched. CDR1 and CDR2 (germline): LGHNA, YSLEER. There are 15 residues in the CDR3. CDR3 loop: CASSQTTDRETEAFF. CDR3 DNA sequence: TGCGCCAGCAGCCAAACCACGGACAGGGAGACTGAAGCTTTCTTT.

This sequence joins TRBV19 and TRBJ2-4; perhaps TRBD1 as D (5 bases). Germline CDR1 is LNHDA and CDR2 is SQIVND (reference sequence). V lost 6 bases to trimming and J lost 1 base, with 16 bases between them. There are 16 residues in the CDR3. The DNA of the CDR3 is TGTGCCAGTAGCCATGACAGAATTCCTGCCAAAAACATTCAGTACTTC. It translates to CASSHDRIPAKNIQYF.

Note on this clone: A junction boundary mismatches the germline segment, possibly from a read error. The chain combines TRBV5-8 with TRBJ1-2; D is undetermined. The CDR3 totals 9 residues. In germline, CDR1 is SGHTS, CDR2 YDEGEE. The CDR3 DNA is TGTGCCAGCAGCTTGTTTCCCTCCTTC. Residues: CASSLFPSF.

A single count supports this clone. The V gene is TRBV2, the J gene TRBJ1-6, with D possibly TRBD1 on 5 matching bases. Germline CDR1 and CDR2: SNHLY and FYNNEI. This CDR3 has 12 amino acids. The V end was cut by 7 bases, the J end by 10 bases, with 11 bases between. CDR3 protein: CASIQGASPLHF. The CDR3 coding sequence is TGTGCCAGCATTCAGGGCGCCTCACCCCTCCACTTT.

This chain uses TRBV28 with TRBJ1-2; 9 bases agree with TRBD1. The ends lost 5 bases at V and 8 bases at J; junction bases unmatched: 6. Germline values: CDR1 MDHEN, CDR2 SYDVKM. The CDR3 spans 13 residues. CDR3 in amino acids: CASSTTGGLGYTF. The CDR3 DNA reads TGTGCCAGCAGTACAACAGGGGGCCTGGGCTACACCTTC.

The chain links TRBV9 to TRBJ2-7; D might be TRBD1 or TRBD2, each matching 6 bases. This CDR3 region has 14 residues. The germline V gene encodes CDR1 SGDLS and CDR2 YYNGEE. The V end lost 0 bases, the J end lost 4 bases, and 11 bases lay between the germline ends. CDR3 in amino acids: CASSVAEGQYEQYF. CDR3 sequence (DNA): TGTGCCAGCAGCGTAGCGGAGGGACAATACGAGCAGTACTTC.

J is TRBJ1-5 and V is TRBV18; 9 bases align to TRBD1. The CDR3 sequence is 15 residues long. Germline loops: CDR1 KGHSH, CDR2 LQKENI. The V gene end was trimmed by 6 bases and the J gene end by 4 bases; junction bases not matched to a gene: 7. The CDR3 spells CASSRTGGENQPQHF. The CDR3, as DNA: TGTGCCAGCTCTCGTACAGGGGGCGAAAATCAGCCCCAGCATTTT.

The CDR3 is CASSEAGTAEKLFF. The CDR3, as DNA: TGCGCCAGCAGCGAGGCCGGGACAGCTGAAAAACTGTTTTTT. V and J are TRBV5-1 and TRBJ1-4; 7 nucleotides line up with TRBD1. V gave up 4 bases and J gave up 7 bases; unmatched junction bases: 7. This CDR3 contains 14 residues. In germline, CDR1 is SGHRS, CDR2 YFSETQ.

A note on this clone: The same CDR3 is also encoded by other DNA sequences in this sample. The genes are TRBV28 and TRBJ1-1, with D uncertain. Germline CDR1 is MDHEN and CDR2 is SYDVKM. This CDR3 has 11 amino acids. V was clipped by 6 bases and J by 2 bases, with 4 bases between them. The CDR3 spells CASRLNTEAFF. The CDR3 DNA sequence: TGTGCCAGCAGATTAAACACTGAAGCTTTCTTT.

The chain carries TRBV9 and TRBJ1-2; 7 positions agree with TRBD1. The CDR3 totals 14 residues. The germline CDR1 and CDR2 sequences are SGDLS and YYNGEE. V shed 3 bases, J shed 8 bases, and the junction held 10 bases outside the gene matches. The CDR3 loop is CASSAETGYEGYTF. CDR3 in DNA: TGTGCCAGCAGCGCAGAGACAGGGTATGAAGGCTACACCTTC.

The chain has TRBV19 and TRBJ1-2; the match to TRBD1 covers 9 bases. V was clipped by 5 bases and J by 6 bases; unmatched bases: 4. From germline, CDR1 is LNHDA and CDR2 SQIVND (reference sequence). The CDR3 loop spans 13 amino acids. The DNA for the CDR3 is TGTGCCAGTAGTTTACGGACAGGGGATGGCTACACCTTC. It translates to CASSLRTGDGYTF.

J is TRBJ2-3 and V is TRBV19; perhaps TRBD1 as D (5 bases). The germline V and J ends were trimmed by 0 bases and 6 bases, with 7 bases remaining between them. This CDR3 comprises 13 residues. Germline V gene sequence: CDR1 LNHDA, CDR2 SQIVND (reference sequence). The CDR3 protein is CASSIEGPDTQYF. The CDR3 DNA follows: TGTGCCAGTAGTATAGAGGGGCCGGATACGCAGTATTTT.

CDR3 loop: CASNKGFEAFF. As DNA, the CDR3 is TGTGCCAGCAATAAGGGGTTTGAAGCTTTCTTT. The rearrangement uses TRBV5-6 and TRBJ1-1; weak D call: TRBD1 (5 bases). The CDR3 contains 11 residues. V was clipped by 6 bases and J by 7 bases, with 10 bases between them. Germline V gene lookup returns CDR1 SGHDT and CDR2 YYEEEE.

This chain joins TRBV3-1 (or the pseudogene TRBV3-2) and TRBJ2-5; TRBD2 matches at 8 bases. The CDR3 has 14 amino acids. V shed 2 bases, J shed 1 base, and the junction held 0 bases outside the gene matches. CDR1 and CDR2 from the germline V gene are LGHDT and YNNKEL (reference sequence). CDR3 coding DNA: TGTGCCAGCAGCCAACGGGGGGGCCAAGAGACCCAGTACTTC. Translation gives CASSQRGGQETQYF.

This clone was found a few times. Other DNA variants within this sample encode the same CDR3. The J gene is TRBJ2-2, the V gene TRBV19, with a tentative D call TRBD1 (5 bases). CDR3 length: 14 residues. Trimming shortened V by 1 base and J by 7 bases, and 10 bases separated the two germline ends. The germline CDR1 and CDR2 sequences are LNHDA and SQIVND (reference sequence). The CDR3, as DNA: TGTGCCAGTAGTATAGGGGGCAAGGTCGGGGAGCTGTTTTTT. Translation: CASSIGGKVGELFF.

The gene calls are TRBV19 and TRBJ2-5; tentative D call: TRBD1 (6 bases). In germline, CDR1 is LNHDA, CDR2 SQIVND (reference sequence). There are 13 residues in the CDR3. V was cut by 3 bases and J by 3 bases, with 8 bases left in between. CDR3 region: CASSMDREETQYF. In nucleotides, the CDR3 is TGTGCCAGTAGTATGGACAGAGAAGAGACCCAGTACTTC.

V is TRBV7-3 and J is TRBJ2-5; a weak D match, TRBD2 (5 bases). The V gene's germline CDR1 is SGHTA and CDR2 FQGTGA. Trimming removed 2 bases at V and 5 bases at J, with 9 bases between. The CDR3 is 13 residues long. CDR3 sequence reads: CASSLGRRETQYF. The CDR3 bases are TGTGCCAGCAGCTTAGGGAGAAGGGAGACCCAGTACTTC. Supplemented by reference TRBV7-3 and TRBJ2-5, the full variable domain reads GAGVSQTPSNKVTEKGKYVELRCDPISGHTALYWYRQSLGQGPEFLIYFQGTGAADDSGLPNDRFFAVRPEGSVSTLKIQRTERGDSAVYLCASSLGRRETQYFGPGTRLLVL.

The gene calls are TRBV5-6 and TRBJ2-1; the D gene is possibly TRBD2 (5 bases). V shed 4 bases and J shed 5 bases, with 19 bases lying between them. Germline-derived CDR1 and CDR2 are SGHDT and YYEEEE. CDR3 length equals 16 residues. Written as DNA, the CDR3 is TGTGCCAGCAGCCTGGCGATCTGGGGAGCTAACAATGAGCAGTTCTTC. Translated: CASSLAIWGANNEQFF.

CDR3 bases: TGTGCCAGCAGCCCGGGACACCTTAATGAAAAACTGTTTTTT. It codes for CASSPGHLNEKLFF. The V and J genes are TRBV7-9 and TRBJ1-4, with a possible D match to TRBD1 (6 bases). V was shortened by 5 bases and J by 4 bases, with 11 bases between the two germline ends. The V gene's germline CDR1 is SEHNR and CDR2 FQNEAQ (reference sequence). The CDR3 is 14 amino acids.